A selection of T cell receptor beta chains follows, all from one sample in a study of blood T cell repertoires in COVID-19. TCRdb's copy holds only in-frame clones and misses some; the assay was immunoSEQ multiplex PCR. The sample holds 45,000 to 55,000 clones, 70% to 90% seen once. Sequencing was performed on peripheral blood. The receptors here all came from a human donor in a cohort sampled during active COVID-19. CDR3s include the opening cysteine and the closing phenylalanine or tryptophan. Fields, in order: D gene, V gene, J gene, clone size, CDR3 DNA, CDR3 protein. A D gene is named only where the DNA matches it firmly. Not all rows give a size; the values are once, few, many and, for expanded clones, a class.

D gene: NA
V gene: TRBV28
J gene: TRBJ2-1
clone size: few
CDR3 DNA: TGTGCCAGCAGTCTCCTCTACAATGAGCAGTTCTTC
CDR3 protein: CASSLLYNEQFF

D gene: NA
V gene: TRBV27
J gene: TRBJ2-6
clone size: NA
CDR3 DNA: TGTGCCAGCAATTCGGGGGACTCTGGGGCCAACGTCCTGACTTTC
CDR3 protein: CASNSGDSGANVLTF

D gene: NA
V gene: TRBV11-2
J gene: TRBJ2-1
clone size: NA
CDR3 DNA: TGTGCCAGCAGCTTAGGACCCTCCTGGCGGGTTATCAATGAGCAGTTCTTC
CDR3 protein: CASSLGPSWRVINEQFF

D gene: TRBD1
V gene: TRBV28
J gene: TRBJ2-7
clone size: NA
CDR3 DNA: TGTGCCAGCAGTTACAGGGGGAACAACGAGCAGTACTTC
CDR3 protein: CASSYRGNNEQYF

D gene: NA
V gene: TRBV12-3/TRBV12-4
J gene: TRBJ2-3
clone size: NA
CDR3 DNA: TGTGCCAGCAGCGGGGATACGCAGTATTTT
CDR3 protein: CASSGDTQYF

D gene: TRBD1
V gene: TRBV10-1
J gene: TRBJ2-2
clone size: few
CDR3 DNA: TGCGCCAGCAGTGACCGGGACAGGGTCACCGGGGAGCTGTTTTTT
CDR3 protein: CASSDRDRVTGELFF

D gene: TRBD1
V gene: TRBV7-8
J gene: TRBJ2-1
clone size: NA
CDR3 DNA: TGTGCCAGCAGCGTAATAGGACAGGCGCCGAATGAGCAGTTCTTC
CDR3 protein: CASSVIGQAPNEQFF

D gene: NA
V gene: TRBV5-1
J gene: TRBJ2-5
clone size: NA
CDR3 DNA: TGCGCCAGCAGCTTGCGTGTTGGAGGGTCAGGACGGCAAGAGACCCAGTACTTC
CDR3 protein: CASSLRVGGSGRQETQYF

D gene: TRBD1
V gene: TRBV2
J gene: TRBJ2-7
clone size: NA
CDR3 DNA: TGTGCCAGCAGGCTCACAGACAGGGGCTCCTACGAGCAGTACTTC
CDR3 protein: CASRLTDRGSYEQYF

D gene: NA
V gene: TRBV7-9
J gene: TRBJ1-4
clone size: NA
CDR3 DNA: TGTGCCAGCAGCCTAAAGACAGAACGTGAAAAACTGTTTTTT
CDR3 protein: CASSLKTEREKLFF

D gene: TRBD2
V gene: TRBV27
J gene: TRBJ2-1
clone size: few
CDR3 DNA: TGTGCCAGCAGTGCCGGACTAGCGGGAGGGACTTACCCCTCCTACAATGAGCAGTTCTTC
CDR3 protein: CASSAGLAGGTYPSYNEQFF

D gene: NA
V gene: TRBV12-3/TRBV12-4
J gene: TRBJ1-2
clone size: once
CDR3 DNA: TGTGCCAGCAAAAACAGGGAGAACTATGGCTACACCTTC
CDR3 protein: CASKNRENYGYTF

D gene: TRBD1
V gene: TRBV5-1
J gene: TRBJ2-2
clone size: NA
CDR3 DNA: TGCGCCAGCAGCTTGGTTCAGGGGGCTGGCACCGGGGAGCTGTTTTTT
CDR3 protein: CASSLVQGAGTGELFF

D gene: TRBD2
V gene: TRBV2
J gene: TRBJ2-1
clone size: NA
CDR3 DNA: TGTGCCAGCAGGGCGGGGACTAGCGGGAGTCGGGAGCAGTTCTTC
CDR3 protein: CASRAGTSGSREQFF

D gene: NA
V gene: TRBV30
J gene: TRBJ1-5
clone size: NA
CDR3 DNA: TGTGCCTGGGACGCAGGGGGCAATCAGCCCCAGCATTTT
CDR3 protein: CAWDAGGNQPQHF

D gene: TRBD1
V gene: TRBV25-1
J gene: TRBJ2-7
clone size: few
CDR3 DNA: TGTGCCAGCAGTGAATTGAACAGGGGGACCTACGAGCAGTACTTC
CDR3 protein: CASSELNRGTYEQYF

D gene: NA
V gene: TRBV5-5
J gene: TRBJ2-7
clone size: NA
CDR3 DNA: TGTGCCAGCAGCGGAGGATCTGTCGCCTACGAGCAGTACTTC
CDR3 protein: CASSGGSVAYEQYF

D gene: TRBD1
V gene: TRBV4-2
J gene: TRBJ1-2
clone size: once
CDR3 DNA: TGTGCCAGCAGCCTGACAGGGGGTGGTGGCTACACCTTC
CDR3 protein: CASSLTGGGGYTF

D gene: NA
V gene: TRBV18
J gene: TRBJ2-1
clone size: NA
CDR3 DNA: TGTGCCAGCTCACCAACAGAGTTTTCCTACAATGAGCAGTTCTTC
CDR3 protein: CASSPTEFSYNEQFF

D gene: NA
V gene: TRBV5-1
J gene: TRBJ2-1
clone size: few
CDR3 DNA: TGCGCCAGCAGCTTGGGTGAGGGTGAGCAGTTCTTC
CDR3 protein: CASSLGEGEQFF

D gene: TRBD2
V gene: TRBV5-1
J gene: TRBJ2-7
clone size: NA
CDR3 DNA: TGCGCCAGCAGCTTGTATAGCGGGAGGGACGGCGAGCAGTACTTC
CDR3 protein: CASSLYSGRDGEQYF

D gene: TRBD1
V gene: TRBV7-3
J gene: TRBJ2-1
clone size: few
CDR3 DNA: TGTGCCAGCAGCGAACCGACAGGGGCCCCTCCATACAATGAGCAGTTCTTC
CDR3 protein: CASSEPTGAPPYNEQFF

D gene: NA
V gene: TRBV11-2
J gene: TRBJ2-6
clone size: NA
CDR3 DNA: TGTGCCAGCAGCCCTCGAGAGTTGTTATCTGGGGCCAACGTCCTGACTTTC
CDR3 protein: CASSPRELLSGANVLTF

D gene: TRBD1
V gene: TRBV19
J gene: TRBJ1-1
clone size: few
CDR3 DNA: TGTGCCCTACGGGGGACAGCAAACACTGAAGCTTTCTTT
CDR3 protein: CALRGTANTEAFF

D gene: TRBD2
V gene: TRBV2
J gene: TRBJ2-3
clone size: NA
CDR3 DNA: TGTGCCAGCAGCCTTTTAAGCGGGGGTAGCACAGATACGCAGTATTTT
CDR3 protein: CASSLLSGGSTDTQYF

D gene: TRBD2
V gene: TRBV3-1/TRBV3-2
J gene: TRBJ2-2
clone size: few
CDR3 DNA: TGTGCCAGCAGCCAAGAAGGGACTAGCCCCAACGGGGAGCTGTTTTTT
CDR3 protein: CASSQEGTSPNGELFF

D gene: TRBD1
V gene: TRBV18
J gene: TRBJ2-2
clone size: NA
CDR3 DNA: TGTGCCAGCTCCGGAACAGGGGGAGCCGGGGAGCTGTTTTTT
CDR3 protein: CASSGTGGAGELFF

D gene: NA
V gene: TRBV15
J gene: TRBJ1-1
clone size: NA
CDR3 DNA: TGTGCCACCAGCAGAGATCAGGGACTAACTGAAGCTTTCTTT
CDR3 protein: CATSRDQGLTEAFF

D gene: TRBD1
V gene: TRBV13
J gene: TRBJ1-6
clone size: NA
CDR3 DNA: TGTGCCAGCAGCCCCCGGGACAGGGATAATTCACCCCTCCACTTT
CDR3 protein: CASSPRDRDNSPLHF

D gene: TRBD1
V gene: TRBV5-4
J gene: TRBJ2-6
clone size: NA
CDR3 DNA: TGTGCCAGCAGCGTAACCGGGACAGTCTCTGGGGCCAACGTCCTGACTTTC
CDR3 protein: CASSVTGTVSGANVLTF

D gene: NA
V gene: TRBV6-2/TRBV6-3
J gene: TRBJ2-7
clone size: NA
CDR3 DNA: TGTGCCAGCAGTACACGAGGTGTCAGAAACTCCTACGAGCAGTACTTC
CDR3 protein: CASSTRGVRNSYEQYF